Listed here are 19 T cell receptor beta chains from one sample, sequenced in a study of shared clonotypes between healthy human individuals. CD8 cells classed as naive were CD45RO-negative and positively selected for CCR7, excluding terminally differentiated effector memory CD45RA+ cells. Assay: immunoSEQ multiplex PCR; the TCRdb copy retains only in-frame clones and omits some. The data show about 2 million clones, with about 95% seen just once and 1% to 1.5% held by the top ten. The specimen was naive CD8+ T cells sorted from blood. These receptors came from a man between 18 and 29 years old in good health.

About this clone: Distinct nucleotide sequences in the sample also encode this CDR3. The chain couples TRBV9 to TRBJ1-3; D is ambiguous. The CDR3 has 12 amino acids. V lost 5 bases and J 1 base, leaving 4 bases between the germline ends. CDR1 and CDR2 (germline): SGDLS, YYNGEE. Written as DNA, the CDR3 is TGTGCCAGCAGAGGTTCTGGAAACACCATATATTTT. Translating gives CASRGSGNTIYF.

This clone was counted a few times. The chain has TRBV9 and TRBJ1-1, with TRBD1 as a possible D gene (6 bases). V was clipped by 2 bases and J by 5 bases, with 10 bases between them. The germline CDR1 and CDR2 sequences are SGDLS and YYNGEE. The CDR3 has 13 residues. The CDR3 spells CASSVGAETEAFF. The CDR3 nucleotides are TGTGCCAGCAGCGTGGGGGCAGAGACTGAAGCTTTCTTT.

With respect to this clone: The sample carries other DNA sequences with the same CDR3. The chain combines TRBV4-1 with TRBJ2-7, with D perhaps assigned TRBD1 or TRBD2 (5 bases each). CDR3 size: 14 residues. Germline loops: CDR1 MGHRA, CDR2 YSYEKL. V lost 1 base to trimming and J lost 3 bases, with 10 bases between them. CDR3 coding DNA: TGCGCCAGCAGCCAAGTGGGGGAAGGCTACGAGCAGTACTTC. Its translation is CASSQVGEGYEQYF.

This chain links TRBV29-1 with TRBJ2-7; TRBD2 aligns across 8 bases. The CDR3 has 16 amino acids. Germline V gene lookup returns CDR1 SQVTM and CDR2 ANQGSEA. The junction had 11 bases not matched to a gene; V was cut back by 4 bases and J by 0 bases. The CDR3 coding sequence is TGCAGCGTTGGGTCTAAAGCGGGGGAGAGCTCCTACGAGCAGTACTTC. It is translated as CSVGSKAGESSYEQYF.

This clone was seen only once. V and J are TRBV5-1 and TRBJ2-5, with D perhaps TRBD2 (5 bases). The germline gives CDR1 SGHRS, CDR2 YFSETQ. Trimming removed 7 bases at V and 3 bases at J, with 13 bases between. This CDR3 comprises 13 residues. The chain's CDR3 is CASVKNGEETQYF. The CDR3 coding sequence is TGCGCCAGCGTTAAGAACGGGGAAGAGACCCAGTACTTC.

The V and J genes are TRBV6-5 and TRBJ2-3; tentatively, D is TRBD2 (5 bases). V was trimmed by 6 bases and J by 3 bases, leaving 13 bases between them. The CDR3 spans 14 residues. The germline V gene has CDR1 MNHEY and CDR2 SVGAGI. The CDR3 nucleotides are TGTGCCAGCAGCTCCGCATGGGAGACAGATACGCAGTATTTT. It translates to CASSSAWETDTQYF.

The V gene is TRBV11-2, the J gene TRBJ1-2; D remains unclear. V was clipped by 3 bases and J by 6 bases, with 8 bases between them. Germline lookup yields CDR1 SGHAT and CDR2 FQNNGV. The CDR3 runs to 12 residues. CDR3 coding DNA: TGTGCCAGCAGCTTTGCCGGGGATGGCTACACCTTC. It is translated as CASSFAGDGYTF.

The chain links TRBV27 to TRBJ2-1, with TRBD2 matching over 9 bases. V gave up 7 bases and J gave up 3 bases; unmatched junction bases: 13. CDR1 and CDR2 (germline): MNHEY, SMNVEV (reference sequence). This CDR3 comprises 17 residues. CDR3 amino acids: CASTHLSAGGFYNEQFF. The CDR3, as DNA: TGTGCCAGCACCCATTTATCTGCGGGAGGGTTCTACAATGAGCAGTTCTTC.

This CDR3 is CASSISGLNTEAFF. The DNA for the CDR3 is TGTGCCAGTAGTATTAGCGGGTTGAACACTGAAGCTTTCTTT. This chain connects TRBV19 to TRBJ1-1; no reliable D call. The V end was cut by 3 bases, the J end by 0 bases, with 8 bases between. The germline CDR1 and CDR2 sequences are LNHDA and SQIVND (reference sequence). The CDR3 totals 14 residues.

V is TRBV6-6 and J is TRBJ2-1; the match to TRBD2 covers 15 bases. There are 14 residues in the CDR3. V shed 6 bases and J 7 bases; nucleotides not matched to a gene: 1. Germline V lookup: CDR1 MNHNY, CDR2 SVGAGI (reference sequence). The CDR3 loop reads CASSGLAGGNEQFF. CDR3 in DNA: TGTGCCAGCAGCGGACTAGCGGGGGGGAATGAGCAGTTCTTC.

The chain is built from TRBV4-3 and TRBJ2-7; D call uncertain. Germline V gene sequence: CDR1 LGHNA, CDR2 YSLEER. V dropped 0 bases and J dropped 5 bases, with 8 bases sitting between them. This CDR3 comprises 13 residues. The CDR3 protein is CASSQEIGHEQYF. In DNA form, the CDR3 reads TGCGCCAGCAGCCAAGAGATCGGTCACGAGCAGTACTTC.

Details on this clone: The sample has other DNA sequences that encode this CDR3 too. The CDR3 sequence: CASSPTGYEQYF. As DNA, the CDR3 is TGCGCCAGCAGCCCCACTGGTTACGAGCAGTACTTC. This chain links TRBV4-1 with TRBJ2-7; D call uncertain. Per germline, CDR1 MGHRA and CDR2 YSYEKL. The CDR3 sequence is 12 residues long. The V end lost 4 bases, the J end lost 4 bases, and 8 bases lay between the germline ends.

The chain is built from TRBV4-1 and TRBJ1-2, with 7 bases matching TRBD1. The trim removed 0 bases at V and 8 bases at J, leaving 12 bases unmatched. Germline V gene sequence: CDR1 MGHRA, CDR2 YSYEKL. This CDR3 region has 16 residues. The CDR3 bases are TGCGCCAGCAGCCAAGAAGGGAGACAGGGTGGGATCGGCTACACCTTC. Amino acid sequence: CASSQEGRQGGIGYTF.

The genes are TRBV19 and TRBJ2-5; D is ambiguous. The CDR3 consists of 16 residues. Trimming left V 0 bases short and J 4 bases short, with 15 bases between. Germline values: CDR1 LNHDA, CDR2 SQIVND (reference sequence). CDR3 protein: CASSIDHVRPGETQYF. The CDR3 DNA follows: TGTGCCAGTAGTATAGATCATGTCCGGCCAGGAGAGACCCAGTACTTC.

Comments on this clone: Other DNA sequences within the sample encode an identical CDR3. The chain carries TRBV5-1 and TRBJ2-7; a weak D match, TRBD2 (5 bases). The germline V gene has CDR1 SGHRS and CDR2 YFSETQ. V was pared by 0 bases and J by 3 bases, with 10 bases between. CDR3 length: 14 residues. The CDR3 spells CASSLAGEGYEQYF. CDR3 nucleotide sequence: TGCGCCAGCAGCTTGGCCGGGGAAGGCTACGAGCAGTACTTC. Combining the CDR3 with reference TRBV5-1 and TRBJ2-7 gives the whole variable domain KAGVTQTPRYLIKTRGQQVTLSCSPISGHRSVSWYQQTPGQGLQFLFEYFSETQRNKGNFPGRFSGRQFSNSRSEMNVSTLELGDSALYLCASSLAGEGYEQYFGPGTRLTVT.

This rearrangement joins TRBV6-6 to TRBJ2-3; D is undetermined. The germline V gene has CDR1 MNHNY and CDR2 SVGAGI (reference sequence). The CDR3 length is 16 residues. The germline V and J ends were trimmed by 2 bases and 2 bases, with 14 bases remaining between them. CDR3 sequence: CASSYGQDPLTDTQYF. In DNA form, the CDR3 reads TGTGCCAGCAGTTACGGCCAGGACCCTCTCACAGATACGCAGTATTTT.

The chain couples TRBV27 to TRBJ2-7; 7 bases match TRBD1. CDR3 length: 13 amino acids. Trimming removed 8 bases from V and 0 bases from J; junction bases left unmatched: 4. In germline, CDR1 is MNHEY, CDR2 SMNVEV (reference sequence). Here the CDR3 DNA reads TGTGCCAGCCGGGACAGCAGCTCCTACGAGCAGTACTTC. The encoded protein is CASRDSSSYEQYF.

The chain employs TRBV7-9 and TRBJ2-7; 9 positions agree with TRBD1. The CDR3 has 16 amino acids. Trimming at V came to 4 bases and at J to 4 bases, leaving 11 bases not matched to a gene. Germline-derived CDR1 and CDR2 are SEHNR and FQNEAQ (reference sequence). The CDR3 coding sequence is TGTGCCAGCAGCTCGAGCAAGACAGGGGGAGGGTACGAGCAGTACTTC. Translating it yields CASSSSKTGGGYEQYF.

As concerns this clone: The sample has other DNA sequences that encode this CDR3 too. The chain couples TRBV27 to TRBJ2-5; D gene ambiguous. The germline gives CDR1 MNHEY, CDR2 SMNVEV (reference sequence). V lost 6 bases and J lost 0, with 2 bases in between. This CDR3 is built from 11 residues. CDR3 sequence (DNA): TGTGCCAGCAGCGACCAAGAGACCCAGTACTTC. Protein: CASSDQETQYF.